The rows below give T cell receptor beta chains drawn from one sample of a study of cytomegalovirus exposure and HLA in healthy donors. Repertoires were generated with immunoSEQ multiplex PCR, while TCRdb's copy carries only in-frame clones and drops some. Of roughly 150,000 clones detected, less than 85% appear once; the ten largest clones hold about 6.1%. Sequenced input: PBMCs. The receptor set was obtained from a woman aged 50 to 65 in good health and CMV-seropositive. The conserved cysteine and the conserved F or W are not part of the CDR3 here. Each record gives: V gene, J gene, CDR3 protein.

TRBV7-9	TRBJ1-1	ASSLLTGTGTEAF
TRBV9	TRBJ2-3	ASSITSGGTDTQY
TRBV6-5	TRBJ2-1	ASAATQGSYNEQF
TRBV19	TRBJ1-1	ARNRNSTEAF
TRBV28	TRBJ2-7	ASSDPGGYEQY
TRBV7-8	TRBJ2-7	ASSFGTSGSYEQY
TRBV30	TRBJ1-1	AWSVRGDTEAF
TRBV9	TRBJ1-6	ASSLGSTGLSPLH
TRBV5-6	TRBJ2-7	ASSLMGGAGEQY
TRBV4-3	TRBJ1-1	ASSQEARGATEAF
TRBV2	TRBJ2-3	ASSEGGGVSTDTQY
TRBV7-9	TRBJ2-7	ASSRPRGGLHEQY
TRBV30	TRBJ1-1	AWGQGGPEAF
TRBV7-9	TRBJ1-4	ASSLGVAGGLEKLF
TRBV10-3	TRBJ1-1	AISESNSLTEAF
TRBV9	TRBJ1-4	ASSVAQGYNEKLF
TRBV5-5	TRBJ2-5	ASSSDRQGAETQY
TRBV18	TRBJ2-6	ASSKKAGDNNVLT
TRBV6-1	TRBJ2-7	ASIALRGSYEQY
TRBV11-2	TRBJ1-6	ASSLDAQNSPLH
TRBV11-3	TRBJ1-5	ASSSGTGPNQPQH
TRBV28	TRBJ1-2	ASNLDRGIYT
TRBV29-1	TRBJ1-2	SVASQGYGYT
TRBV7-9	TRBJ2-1	ASSLRGGLEDEQF
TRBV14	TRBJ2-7	ASSQDRGGFYEQY
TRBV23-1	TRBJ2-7	ASSQSTPYEQY